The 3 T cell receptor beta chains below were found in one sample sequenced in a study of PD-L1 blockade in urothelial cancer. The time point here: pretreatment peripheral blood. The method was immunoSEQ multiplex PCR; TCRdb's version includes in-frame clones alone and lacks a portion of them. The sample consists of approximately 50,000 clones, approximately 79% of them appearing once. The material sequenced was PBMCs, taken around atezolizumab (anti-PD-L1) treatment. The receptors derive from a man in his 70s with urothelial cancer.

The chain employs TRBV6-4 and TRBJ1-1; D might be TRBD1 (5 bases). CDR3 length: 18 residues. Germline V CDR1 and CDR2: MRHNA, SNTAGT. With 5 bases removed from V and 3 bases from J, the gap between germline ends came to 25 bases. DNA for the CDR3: TGTGCCAGCAGTTTTGGTCGACGGCCGGGGGGTTCGGACACTGAAGCTTTCTTT. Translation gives CASSFGRRPGGSDTEAFF.

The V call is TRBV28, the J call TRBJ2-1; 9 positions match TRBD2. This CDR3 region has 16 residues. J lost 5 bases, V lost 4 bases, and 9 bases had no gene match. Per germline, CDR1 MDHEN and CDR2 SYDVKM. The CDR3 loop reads CASSSRGLAKDNEQFF. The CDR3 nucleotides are TGTGCCAGCAGTTCCCGTGGACTAGCGAAAGACAATGAGCAGTTCTTC.

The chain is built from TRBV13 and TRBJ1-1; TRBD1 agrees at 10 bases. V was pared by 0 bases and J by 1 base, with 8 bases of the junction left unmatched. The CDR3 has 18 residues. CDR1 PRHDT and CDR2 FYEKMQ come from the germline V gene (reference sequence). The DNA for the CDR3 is TGTGCCAGCAGCTTAGGGACAGGGGGCGTAGGGTGGAACACTGAAGCTTTCTTT. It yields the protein CASSLGTGGVGWNTEAFF.